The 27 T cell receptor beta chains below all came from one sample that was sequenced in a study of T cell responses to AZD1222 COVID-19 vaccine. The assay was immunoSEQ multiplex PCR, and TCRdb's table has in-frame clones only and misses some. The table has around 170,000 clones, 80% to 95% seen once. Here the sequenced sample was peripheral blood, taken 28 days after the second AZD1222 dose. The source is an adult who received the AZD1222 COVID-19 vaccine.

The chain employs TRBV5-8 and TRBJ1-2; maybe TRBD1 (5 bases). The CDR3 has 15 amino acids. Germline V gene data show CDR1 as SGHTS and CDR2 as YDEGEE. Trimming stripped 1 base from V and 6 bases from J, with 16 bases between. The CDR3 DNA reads TGTGCCAGCAGCTTGATAATACGGGGGAGTGATGGCTACACCTTC. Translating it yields CASSLIIRGSDGYTF.

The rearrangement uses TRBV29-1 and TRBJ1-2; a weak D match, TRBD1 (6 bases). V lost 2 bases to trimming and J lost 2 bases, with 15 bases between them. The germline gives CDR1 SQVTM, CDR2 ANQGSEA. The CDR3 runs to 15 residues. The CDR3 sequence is CSVETADRTNYGYTF. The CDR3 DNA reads TGCAGCGTTGAAACGGCAGACAGGACCAACTATGGCTACACCTTC.

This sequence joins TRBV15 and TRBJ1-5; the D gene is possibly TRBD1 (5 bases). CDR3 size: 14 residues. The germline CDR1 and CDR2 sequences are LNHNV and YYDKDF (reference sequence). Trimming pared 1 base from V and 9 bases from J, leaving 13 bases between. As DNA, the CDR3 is TGTGCCACCAGCAGAGTTGGGGCGATGATGCCCCAGCATTTT. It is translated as CATSRVGAMMPQHF.

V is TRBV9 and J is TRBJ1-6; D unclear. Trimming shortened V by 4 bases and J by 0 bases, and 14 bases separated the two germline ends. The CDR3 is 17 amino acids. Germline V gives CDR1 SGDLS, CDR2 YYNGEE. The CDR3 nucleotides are TGTGCCAGCAGCCCCTCATTGGAGGCCTCCTATAATTCACCCCTCCACTTT. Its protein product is CASSPSLEASYNSPLHF.

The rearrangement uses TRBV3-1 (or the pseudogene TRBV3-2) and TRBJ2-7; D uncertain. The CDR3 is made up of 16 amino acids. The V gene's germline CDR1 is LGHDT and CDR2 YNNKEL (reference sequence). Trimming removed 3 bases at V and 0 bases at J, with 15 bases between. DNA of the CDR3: TGTGCCAGCAGCCACTTCAGGTCCGGTCCCTCCTACGAGCAGTACTTC. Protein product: CASSHFRSGPSYEQYF.

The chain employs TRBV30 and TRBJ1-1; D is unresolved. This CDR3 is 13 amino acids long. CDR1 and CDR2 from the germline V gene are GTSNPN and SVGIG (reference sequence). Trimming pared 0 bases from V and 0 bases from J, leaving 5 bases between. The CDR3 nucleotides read TGTGCCTGGAGTGTAAGGATGAACACTGAAGCTTTCTTT. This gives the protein CAWSVRMNTEAFF.

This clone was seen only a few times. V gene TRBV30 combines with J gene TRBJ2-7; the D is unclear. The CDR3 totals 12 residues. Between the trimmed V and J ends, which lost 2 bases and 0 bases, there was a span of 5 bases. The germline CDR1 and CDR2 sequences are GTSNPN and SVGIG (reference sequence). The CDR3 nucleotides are TGTGCCTGGAGTAAGATCTCCTACGAGCAGTACTTC. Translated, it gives CAWSKISYEQYF.

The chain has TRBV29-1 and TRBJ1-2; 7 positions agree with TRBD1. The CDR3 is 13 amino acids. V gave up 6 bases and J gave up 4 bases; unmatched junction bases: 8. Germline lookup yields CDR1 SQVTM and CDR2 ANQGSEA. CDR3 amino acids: CSVADRVGYGYTF. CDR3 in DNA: TGCAGCGTGGCTGACAGGGTAGGCTATGGCTACACCTTC.

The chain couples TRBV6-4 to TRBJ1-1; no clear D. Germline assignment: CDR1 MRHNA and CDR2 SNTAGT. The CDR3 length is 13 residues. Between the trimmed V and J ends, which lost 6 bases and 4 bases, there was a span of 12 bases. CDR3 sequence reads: CASSLTVSTEAFF. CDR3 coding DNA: TGTGCCAGCAGCTTGACGGTGAGCACTGAAGCTTTCTTT.

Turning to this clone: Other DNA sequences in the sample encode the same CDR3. The CDR3 DNA follows: TGTGCCAGCTCACCCCGCGACGAGCAGTACTTC. Translated, it gives CASSPRDEQYF. This chain uses TRBV18 with TRBJ2-7; D ambiguous. Germline CDR1 reads KGHSH; CDR2 reads LQKENI. The CDR3 consists of 11 residues. Trimming shortened V by 3 bases and J by 5 bases, and 5 bases separated the two germline ends.

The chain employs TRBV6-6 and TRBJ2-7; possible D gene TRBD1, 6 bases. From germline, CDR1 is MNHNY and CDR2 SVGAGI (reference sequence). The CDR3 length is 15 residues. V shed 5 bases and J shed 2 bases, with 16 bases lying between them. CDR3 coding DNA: TGTGCCAGCAGTCACGCCGCGGACAGACCCTACGAGCAGTACTTC. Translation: CASSHAADRPYEQYF.

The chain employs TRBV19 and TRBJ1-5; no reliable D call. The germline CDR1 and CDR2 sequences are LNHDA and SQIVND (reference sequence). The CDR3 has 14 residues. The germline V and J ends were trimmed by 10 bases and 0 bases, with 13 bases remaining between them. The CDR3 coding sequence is TGTGCCACCCCATTAGGATGTAGCAATCAGCCCCAGCATTTT. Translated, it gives CATPLGCSNQPQHF.

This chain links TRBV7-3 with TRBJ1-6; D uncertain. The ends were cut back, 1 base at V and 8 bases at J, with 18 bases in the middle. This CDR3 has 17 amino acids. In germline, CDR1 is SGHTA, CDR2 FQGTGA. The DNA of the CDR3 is TGTGCCAGCAGCTTAAACCCCCCGGGTGGAGGTGATTCACCCCTCCACTTT. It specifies CASSLNPPGGGDSPLHF.

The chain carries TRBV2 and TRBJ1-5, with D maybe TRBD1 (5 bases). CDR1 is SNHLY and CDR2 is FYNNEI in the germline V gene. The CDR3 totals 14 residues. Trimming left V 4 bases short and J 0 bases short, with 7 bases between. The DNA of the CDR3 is TGTGCCAGCAGTGGGGGGATTAGCAATCAGCCCCAGCATTTT. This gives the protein CASSGGISNQPQHF.

CDR3 residues: CASSIRASGNTIYF. The CDR3 DNA is TGTGCCAGCAGCATTCGGGCCTCTGGAAACACCATATATTTT. This chain links TRBV5-6 with TRBJ1-3; the D is unclear. Trimming stripped 4 bases from V and 0 bases from J, with 8 bases between. The CDR3 is 14 residues long. Per the germline V gene, CDR1 is SGHDT and CDR2 is YYEEEE. Complete variable domain (other parts from reference TRBV5-6 and TRBJ1-3): DAGVTQSPTHLIKTRGQQVTLRCSPKSGHDTVSWYQQALGQGPQFIFQYYEEEERQRGNFPDRFSGHQFPNYSSELNVNALLLGDSALYLCASSIRASGNTIYFGEGSWLTVV.

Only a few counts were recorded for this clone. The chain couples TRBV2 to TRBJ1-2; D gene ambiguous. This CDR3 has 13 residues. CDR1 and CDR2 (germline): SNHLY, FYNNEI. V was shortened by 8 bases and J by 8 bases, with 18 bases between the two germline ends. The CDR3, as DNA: TGTGCCAGCCTCCCCCGGGAGGTTGGCGGCTACACCTTC. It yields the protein CASLPREVGGYTF.

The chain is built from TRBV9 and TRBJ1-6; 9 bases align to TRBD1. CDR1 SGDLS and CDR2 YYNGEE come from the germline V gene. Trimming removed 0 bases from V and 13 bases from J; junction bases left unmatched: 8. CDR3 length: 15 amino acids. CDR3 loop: CASSVDIGTGSPLHF. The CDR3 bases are TGTGCCAGCAGCGTAGATATCGGGACAGGGTCGCCCCTCCACTTT.

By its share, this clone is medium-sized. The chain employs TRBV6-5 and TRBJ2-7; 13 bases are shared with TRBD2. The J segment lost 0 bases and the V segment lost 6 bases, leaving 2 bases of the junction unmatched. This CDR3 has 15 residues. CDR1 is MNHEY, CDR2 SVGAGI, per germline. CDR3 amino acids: CASSWTSGSSYEQYF. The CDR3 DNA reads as TGTGCCAGCAGCTGGACTAGCGGGAGCTCCTACGAGCAGTACTTC.

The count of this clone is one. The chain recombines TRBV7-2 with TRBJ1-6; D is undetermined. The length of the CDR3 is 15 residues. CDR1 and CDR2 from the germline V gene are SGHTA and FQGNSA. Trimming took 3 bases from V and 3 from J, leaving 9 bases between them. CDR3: CASSFSSRYNSPLHF. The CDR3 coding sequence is TGTGCCAGCAGCTTCTCCAGCCGCTATAATTCACCCCTCCACTTT.

CDR3 sequence reads: CASSLTGSGNQPQHF. The CDR3 DNA is TGTGCCAGCAGTCTCACAGGGAGCGGCAATCAGCCCCAGCATTTT. The rearrangement joins TRBV5-8 to TRBJ1-5, with a weak D call TRBD1 (6 bases). Germline V gives CDR1 SGHTS, CDR2 YDEGEE. V lost 5 bases to trimming and J lost 2 bases, with 14 bases between them. The CDR3 consists of 15 residues.

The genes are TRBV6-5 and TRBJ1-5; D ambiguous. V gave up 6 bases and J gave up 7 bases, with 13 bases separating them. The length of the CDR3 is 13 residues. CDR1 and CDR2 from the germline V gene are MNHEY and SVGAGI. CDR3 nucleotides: TGTGCCAGCAGCCCCGAATCCCACCAGCCCCAGCATTTT. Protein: CASSPESHQPQHF.

The CDR3 here is CASSPGKRGGTSTDTQYF. The CDR3 nucleotides are TGTGCCAGCAGCCCAGGAAAACGCGGGGGGACAAGCACAGATACGCAGTATTTT. The chain combines TRBV5-4 with TRBJ2-3; 8 nucleotides agree with TRBD2. Unmatched junction bases numbered 13, after V lost 4 bases and J lost 0 bases. The germline V gene has CDR1 SGHNT and CDR2 YYREEE (reference sequence). This CDR3 is 18 amino acids long.

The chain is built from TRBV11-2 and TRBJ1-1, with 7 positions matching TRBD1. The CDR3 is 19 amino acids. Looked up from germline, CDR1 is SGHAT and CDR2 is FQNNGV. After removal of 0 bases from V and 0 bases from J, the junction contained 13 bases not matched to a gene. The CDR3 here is CASSLEQGRWPRVNTEAFF. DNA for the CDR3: TGTGCCAGCAGCTTAGAACAGGGGCGTTGGCCGAGGGTGAACACTGAAGCTTTCTTT.

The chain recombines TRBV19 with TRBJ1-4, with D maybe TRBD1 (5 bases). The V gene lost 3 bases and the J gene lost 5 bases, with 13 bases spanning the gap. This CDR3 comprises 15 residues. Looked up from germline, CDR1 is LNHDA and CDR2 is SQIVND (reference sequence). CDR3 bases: TGTGCCAGTAGTATCCCACGGGACGGGAATGAAAAACTGTTTTTT. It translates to CASSIPRDGNEKLFF.

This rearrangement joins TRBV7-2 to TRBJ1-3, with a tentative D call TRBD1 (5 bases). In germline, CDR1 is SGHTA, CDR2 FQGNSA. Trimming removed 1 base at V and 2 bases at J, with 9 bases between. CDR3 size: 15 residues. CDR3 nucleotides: TGTGCCAGCAGCTTAGATCAGGGAACTGGAAACACCATATATTTT. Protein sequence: CASSLDQGTGNTIYF.

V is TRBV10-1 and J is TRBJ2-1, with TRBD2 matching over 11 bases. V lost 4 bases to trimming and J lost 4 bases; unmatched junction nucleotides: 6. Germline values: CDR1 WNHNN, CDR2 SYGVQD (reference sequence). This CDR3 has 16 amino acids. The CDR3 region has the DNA TGCGCCAGCAGTGGTACTAGCGGGAGTTATTACAATGAGCAGTTCTTC. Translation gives CASSGTSGSYYNEQFF.

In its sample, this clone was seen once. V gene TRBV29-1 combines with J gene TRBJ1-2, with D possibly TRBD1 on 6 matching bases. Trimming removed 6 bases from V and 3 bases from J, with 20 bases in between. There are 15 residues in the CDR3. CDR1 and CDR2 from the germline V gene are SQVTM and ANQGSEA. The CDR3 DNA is TGCAGCGTCGCCCTCCAGGGGCGAGGTGACTATGGCTACACCTTC. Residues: CSVALQGRGDYGYTF. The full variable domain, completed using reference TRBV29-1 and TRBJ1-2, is SAVISQKPSRDICQRGTSLTIQCQVDSQVTMMFWYRQQPGQSLTLIATANQGSEATYESGFVIDKFPISRPNLTFSTLTVSNMSPEDSSIYLCSVALQGRGDYGYTFGSGTRLTVV.